Listed below are T cell receptor beta chains from one sample, sequenced in a study of blood T cells in healthy people across ages. MiXCR was run by TCRdb on the 5' RACE reads, yielding one entry per CDR3 protein. The sample lists about 720,000 distinct CDR3 sequences, about 25% occurring once. The data were also submitted as part of a second study, on T cells of mothers and their children.

Source material: blood. Receptors were obtained from a boy between 10 and 17 years old in good health. CDR3s include the opening cysteine and the closing phenylalanine or tryptophan.

J: TRBJ1-5; length: 13; V: TRBV6-1; CDR3: CASTRQEDQPQHF
J: TRBJ2-7; length: 15; V: TRBV7-9; CDR3: CASSDTSGSPYEQYF
J: TRBJ2-7; length: 12; V: TRBV28; CDR3: CASQGSSYEQYF
J: .; length: 12; V: TRBV20-1; CDR3: CSAEGQDYEQYF
J: TRBJ2-7; length: 14; V: TRBV4-3; CDR3: CASSRLDGSYEQHF
J: TRBJ1-2; length: 12; V: TRBV12-3/TRBV12-4; CDR3: CASSLIMEGSTF
J: TRBJ2-7; length: 14; V: TRBV6-1; CDR3: CASSELESSYEQYF
J: TRBJ1-1; length: 15; V: TRBV7-2; CDR3: CASSRGQTWNTEAFF
J: TRBJ1-5; length: 17; V: TRBV20-1; CDR3: CSARPQGGGGSNQPQHF
J: TRBJ2-1; length: 11; V: TRBV20-1; CDR3: CSASVGDEQFF
J: TRBJ2-1; length: 13; V: TRBV29-1; CDR3: CGSGGLAWREQFF
J: TRBJ1-2; length: 13; V: TRBV6-6; CDR3: CASSQGLMNTYTF
J: TRBJ1-5; length: 14; V: TRBV6-2/TRBV6-3; CDR3: CASRPADWKQPQHF
J: TRBJ1-1; length: 13; V: TRBV20-1; CDR3: CSASRTLGTEAFF
J: TRBJ1-1; length: 11; V: TRBV29-1; CDR3: CSGDRGTEAFF
J: TRBJ2-1; length: 17; V: TRBV7-9; CDR3: CASTFPRAGLSGDEQFF
J: TRBJ2-4; length: 13; V: TRBV20-1; CDR3: CSARQGSKNIQYF
J: .; length: 16; V: TRBV5-5; CDR3: CASSDMGQNYLYEQYF
J: TRBJ1-1; length: 16; V: TRBV28; CDR3: CASSLIGGTVNTEAFF
J: TRBJ1-6; length: 12; V: TRBV27; CDR3: CASCSRNSPLHF
J: TRBJ1-2; length: 15; V: TRBV7-2; CDR3: CASSEPGTGFNGYTF
J: .; length: 16; V: TRBV7-9; CDR3: CASSSLAGGMGYEQYF
J: TRBJ2-3; length: 14; V: TRBV20-1; CDR3: CSARDLNRADTQYF